One and the same sample provided the 13 T cell receptor beta chains below, sequenced in a study of shared clonotypes between healthy human individuals. Measured with immunoSEQ multiplex PCR; TCRdb has only the in-frame clones, and not every one. The data show approximately 100,000 clones, about 67% seen once. The sample was memory CD8+ T cells sorted from blood. Subset in this sample: CD45RO+ cells pooled with CCR7-negative TemRA cells. The receptors shown here come from a woman in her twenties or thirties in good health.

The CDR3 protein is CASSFMFGGGVAEKLFF. CDR3 in DNA: TGTGCCAGCAGTTTTATGTTTGGGGGAGGTGTCGCGGAAAAACTGTTTTTT. The rearrangement joins TRBV27 to TRBJ1-4, with D possibly matching TRBD1 (5 bases). The V end was cut by 3 bases, the J end by 8 bases, with 22 bases between. This CDR3 contains 17 residues. The germline V gene has CDR1 MNHEY and CDR2 SMNVEV (reference sequence).

The CDR3 here is CASRYREGVSYEQYF. DNA for the CDR3: TGTGCCAGCAGATATAGAGAGGGGGTTTCCTACGAGCAGTACTTC. V usage is TRBV7-9 and J usage is TRBJ2-7; D possibly corresponds to TRBD1 (6 bases). V was cut by 6 bases and J by 1 base, with 16 bases left in between. In germline, CDR1 is SEHNR, CDR2 FQNEAQ (reference sequence). The CDR3 loop spans 15 amino acids.

V is TRBV7-8 and J is TRBJ1-2; D is uncertain. From germline, CDR1 is SGHVS and CDR2 FQNEAQ. The V gene lost 1 base and the J gene lost 4 bases, with 13 bases spanning the gap. This CDR3 is built from 15 residues. Here the CDR3 reads CASSLESSGIYGYTF. Written as DNA, the CDR3 is TGTGCCAGCAGCTTAGAGTCGTCGGGGATCTATGGCTACACCTTC.

The gene calls are TRBV5-1 and TRBJ2-7; D is tentatively TRBD1 or TRBD2 (7 bases each). Per the germline V gene, CDR1 is SGHRS and CDR2 is YFSETQ. Trimming took off 4 bases at V and 5 bases at J, with 37 bases between the two ends. This CDR3 comprises 21 residues. CDR3 residues: CASSVGTGTEYLLAPGDEQYF. The CDR3 coding sequence is TGCGCCAGCAGCGTGGGTACCGGGACAGAGTATTTACTAGCGCCAGGGGACGAGCAGTACTTC. Full variable domain (remainder filled in from reference TRBV5-1 and TRBJ2-7): KAGVTQTPRYLIKTRGQQVTLSCSPISGHRSVSWYQQTPGQGLQFLFEYFSETQRNKGNFPGRFSGRQFSNSRSEMNVSTLELGDSALYLCASSVGTGTEYLLAPGDEQYFGPGTRLTVT.

The rearrangement joins TRBV2 to TRBJ2-3; 8 bases line up with TRBD1. The CDR3 sequence is 14 residues long. Per the germline V gene, CDR1 is SNHLY and CDR2 is FYNNEI. The J segment lost 4 bases and the V segment lost 9 bases, leaving 9 bases of the junction unmatched. DNA for the CDR3: TGTGCCAGTATGGGACAGGAAATATCAGATACGCAGTATTTT. It specifies CASMGQEISDTQYF.

This clone occurred a few times. The chain recombines TRBV6-1 with TRBJ2-5, with 7 bases aligning to TRBD2. V lost 2 bases and J lost 5; bases outside the gene matches: 11. The CDR3 is made up of 16 amino acids. CDR1 is MNHNS, CDR2 SASEGT, per germline. The CDR3 sequence is CASSELDGGGGETQYF. In DNA, the CDR3 is TGTGCCAGCAGTGAATTGGATGGCGGGGGAGGGGAGACCCAGTACTTC.

The chain has TRBV5-5 and TRBJ2-7, with D unresolved. CDR3 length equals 11 residues. Trimming stripped 4 bases from V and 6 bases from J, with 8 bases between. The V gene's germline CDR1 is SGHKS and CDR2 YYEKEE (reference sequence). CDR3 nucleotide sequence: TGTGCCAGCAGCACGACTCGCGAGCAGTACTTC. Protein sequence: CASSTTREQYF.

CDR3 nucleotide sequence: TGTGCCAGCAGCTACACAGGTGGAAGCAATCAGCCCCAGCATTTT. Translation gives CASSYTGGSNQPQHF. V usage is TRBV28 and J usage is TRBJ1-5, with a possible D match to TRBD1 (5 bases). This CDR3 is 15 amino acids long. CDR1 MDHEN and CDR2 SYDVKM come from the germline V gene. Trimming stripped 6 bases from V and 1 base from J, with 13 bases between.

This clone was counted at least ten times. The CDR3 region has the DNA TGCGCCAGCAGCTTGGAACAGGCTGGCTACAATGAGCAGTTCTTC. Protein product: CASSLEQAGYNEQFF. This chain links TRBV5-1 with TRBJ2-1; maybe TRBD1 (5 bases). There are 15 residues in the CDR3. Trimming pared 0 bases from V and 3 bases from J, leaving 10 bases between. CDR1 and CDR2 (germline): SGHRS, YFSETQ.

The J gene is TRBJ1-2, the V gene TRBV6-5, with 7 bases identical to TRBD1. This CDR3 has 14 residues. The germline V gene encodes CDR1 MNHEY and CDR2 SVGAGI. Germline trimming cut 7 bases from V and 6 bases from J; bases unmatched to any gene: 11. As DNA, the CDR3 is TGTGCCAGCACTCATTCAGGGGGGGGAGATGGCTACACCTTC. Amino acids: CASTHSGGGDGYTF.

At least ten counts were recorded for this clone. CDR3 amino acids: CSSQWTQNTEAFF. The CDR3 bases are TGCAGCTCACAATGGACGCAGAACACTGAAGCTTTCTTT. This chain joins TRBV29-1 and TRBJ1-1; D not certain. CDR1 and CDR2 (germline): SQVTM, ANQGSEA. This CDR3 region has 13 residues. V gave up 8 bases and J gave up 1 base, with 14 bases separating them. Together with reference TRBV29-1 and TRBJ1-1, the CDR3 gives the full variable domain: SAVISQKPSRDICQRGTSLTIQCQVDSQVTMMFWYRQQPGQSLTLIATANQGSEATYESGFVIDKFPISRPNLTFSTLTVSNMSPEDSSIYLCSSQWTQNTEAFFGQGTRLTVV.

This clone was counted only a few times. V is TRBV28 and J is TRBJ2-3; 12 positions agree with TRBD2. Germline V gene sequence: CDR1 MDHEN, CDR2 SYDVKM. V lost 1 base and J lost 0; bases outside the gene matches: 2. This CDR3 contains 17 residues. In DNA, the CDR3 is TGTGCCAGCAGTTTATTGGGGACTAGCGGGAGCACAGATACGCAGTATTTT. It encodes CASSLLGTSGSTDTQYF.

This chain uses TRBV5-6 with TRBJ1-2; perhaps TRBD1 as D (6 bases). Per germline, CDR1 SGHDT and CDR2 YYEEEE. The CDR3 loop spans 14 amino acids. V was shortened by 4 bases and J by 5 bases, with 15 bases between the two germline ends. The CDR3 sequence is CASSLDSQSYGYTF. For the CDR3, the DNA is TGTGCCAGCAGCCTGGACAGTCAGTCTTATGGCTACACCTTC.